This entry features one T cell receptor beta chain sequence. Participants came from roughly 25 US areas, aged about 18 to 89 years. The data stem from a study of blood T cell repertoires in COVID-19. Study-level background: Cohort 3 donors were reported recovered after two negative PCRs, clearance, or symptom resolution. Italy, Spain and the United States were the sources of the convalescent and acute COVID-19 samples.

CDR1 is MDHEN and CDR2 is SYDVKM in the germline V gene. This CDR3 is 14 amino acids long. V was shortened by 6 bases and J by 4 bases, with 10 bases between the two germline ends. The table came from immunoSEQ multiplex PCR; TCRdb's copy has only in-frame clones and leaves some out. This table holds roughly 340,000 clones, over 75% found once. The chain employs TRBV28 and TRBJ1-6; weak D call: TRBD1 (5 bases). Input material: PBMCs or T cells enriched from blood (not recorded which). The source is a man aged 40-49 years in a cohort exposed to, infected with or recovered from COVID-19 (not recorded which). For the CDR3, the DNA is TGTGCCAGCAGACAAAGGGGATATAATTCACCCCTCCACTTT. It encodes CASRQRGYNSPLHF.